This entry lists 5 T cell receptor beta chains sequenced from one sample in a study of OX40 agonist ivuxolimab in advanced cancers. Repertoires were generated with immunoSEQ multiplex PCR, while TCRdb's copy carries only in-frame clones and drops some. The sample lists 55,000 to 85,000 clones; roughly nine tenths were seen once. The sequencing here drew on CD4+ or CD8+ T cells sorted from blood, taken in a trial of the OX40 agonist ivuxolimab. The origin of the receptors is an adult with an advanced solid tumor such as melanoma, head and neck, liver or kidney cancer.

The rearrangement joins TRBV2 to TRBJ2-5; 8 positions match TRBD2. This CDR3 has 13 residues. Per germline, CDR1 SNHLY and CDR2 FYNNEI. The trim removed 9 bases at V and 2 bases at J, leaving 5 bases unmatched. The CDR3, as DNA: TGTGCCAGGGCGAGCGGGGGACAAGAGACCCAGTACTTC. Amino acid sequence: CARASGGQETQYF.

The V and J genes are TRBV6-5 and TRBJ2-5; perhaps TRBD1 as D (5 bases). The J call may be in error: the DNA end matches TRBJ2-7 better. This CDR3 comprises 13 residues. Germline V lookup: CDR1 MNHEY, CDR2 SVGAGI. Here the CDR3 DNA reads TGTGCCAGCAGTTACTCGAACAGGCTCGAGCAGTACTTC. Translating it yields CASSYSNRLEQYF.

The V call is TRBV19, the J call TRBJ1-2; 8 positions match TRBD1. Germline CDR1 and CDR2: LNHDA and SQIVND (reference sequence). V dropped 7 bases and J dropped 3; count of bases not matched to a gene: 10. CDR3 size: 15 residues. The DNA for the CDR3 is TGTGCCAGTACCCCGTGGGTGACAGGGGACTATGGCTACACCTTC. It specifies CASTPWVTGDYGYTF.

The table lists this clone with a count of one. The rearrangement uses TRBV2 and TRBJ2-3, with 8 bases that match TRBD1. This CDR3 has 14 residues. V lost 10 bases to trimming and J lost 4 bases; unmatched junction nucleotides: 10. CDR1 is SNHLY, CDR2 FYNNEI, per germline. CDR3: CANPGQGQSDTQYF. In DNA form, the CDR3 reads TGTGCCAACCCAGGACAGGGTCAGTCAGATACGCAGTATTTT.

The count of this clone is one. The chain is built from TRBV5-6 and TRBJ2-1; 11 nucleotides agree with TRBD2. Germline trimming cut 3 bases from V and 3 bases from J; bases unmatched to any gene: 5. Germline loops: CDR1 SGHDT, CDR2 YYEEEE. The CDR3 has 16 residues. CDR3 sequence (DNA): TGTGCCAGCAGCTGGGGGACTAGCGGCTTCTACAATGAGCAGTTCTTC. This sequence encodes CASSWGTSGFYNEQFF. The full variable domain, completed using reference TRBV5-6 and TRBJ2-1, is DAGVTQSPTHLIKTRGQQVTLRCSPKSGHDTVSWYQQALGQGPQFIFQYYEEEERQRGNFPDRFSGHQFPNYSSELNVNALLLGDSALYLCASSWGTSGFYNEQFFGPGTRLTVL.